This entry describes one T cell receptor beta chain. Its antigen is still unknown. The record originates from a study of cytomegalovirus exposure and HLA in healthy donors. Regarding the study as a whole: Later genetic work tied a missense DCLRE1C variant to beta-chain V and J trimming.

Researchers ran the PCR with 60 Vbeta and 13 Jbeta primers. The method was immunoSEQ multiplex PCR; TCRdb's version includes in-frame clones alone and lacks a portion of them. The table lists around 93,000 clones, over 60% of them singletons. Looked up from germline, CDR1 is SGHTA and CDR2 is FQGNSA. V was cut by 9 bases and J by 4 bases, with 12 bases left in between. There are 13 residues in the CDR3. The clonotype originates from a boy between 10 and 17 years old in good health and CMV-seropositive. Sequences were obtained from PBMCs. The rearrangement links TRBV7-2 to TRBJ2-2; a weak D match, TRBD2 (5 bases). The CDR3 protein is CAREETGTGELFF. The CDR3 region has the DNA TGTGCCAGGGAGGAGACTGGCACCGGGGAGCTGTTTTTT. Filled out from reference TRBV7-2 and TRBJ2-2, the complete variable domain reads GAGVSQSPSNKVTEKGKDVELRCDPISGHTALYWYRQSLGQGLEFLIYFQGNSAPDKSGLPSDRFSAERTGGSVSTLTIQRTQQEDSAVYLCAREETGTGELFFGEGSRLTVL.